This is a list of T cell receptor beta chains from one sample in a study of blood T cells in healthy people across ages. One entry per CDR3 protein, called by TCRdb with MiXCR from the 5' RACE reads. The sample lists about 1 million distinct CDR3 sequences, around 45% occurring once. The material sequenced was blood. These receptors were taken from a woman in her sixties or seventies in good health. Each CDR3 is given with its conserved first and last residue. The D gene is left open where the match is weak. The size field is filled for only some rows; it gives once, few, many or a size class.

size	V	D	J	CDR3	DNA
-	TRBV6-2/TRBV6-3	TRBD2	TRBJ2-1	CASSYLAGSLNEQFF	TGTGCCAGCAGTTACCTAGCGGGATCTCTTAATGAGCAGTTCTTC
many	TRBV29-1	-	TRBJ2-3	CSVGSDTQYF	TGCAGCGTTGGATCAGATACGCAGTATTTT
-	TRBV2	-	TRBJ2-7	CASTPPGPYEQYF	TGTGCCAGCACTCCTCCGGGACCCTACGAGCAGTACTTC
many	TRBV20-1	-	TRBJ2-1	CSARAGGSYNEQFF	TGCAGTGCTAGAGCTGGGGGCTCTTACAATGAGCAGTTCTTC
-	TRBV27	-	TRBJ1-6	CASKPITENSPLHF	TGTGCCAGCAAACCCATCACGGAAAACTCACCCCTCCACTTT
-	TRBV27	-	TRBJ2-7	CASRVPGRGSEQYF	TGTGCCAGCAGAGTACCGGGACGGGGGTCGGAGCAGTACTTC
-	TRBV7-2	-	TRBJ1-2	CASSGGGRVYGYTF	TGTGCCAGCAGCGGAGGGGGTCGGGTCTATGGCTACACCTTC
-	TRBV12-3/TRBV12-4	-	TRBJ2-3	CASKRSTSTDTQYF	TGTGCCAGCAAAAGGAGTACTAGCACAGATACGCAGTATTTT
-	TRBV4-1	-	TRBJ1-1	CASSPQTGNTEAFF	TGCGCCAGCAGCCCCCAGACAGGGAACACTGAAGCTTTCTTT
-	TRBV20-1	TRBD2	TRBJ2-7	CSASPTPAGGSEQYF	TGCAGTGCTAGCCCCACCCCAGCGGGAGGATCCGAGCAGTACTTC
few	TRBV3-1	-	TRBJ2-1	CASSQDASYNEQFF	TGTGCCAGCAGCCAAGATGCTAGCTATAATGAGCAGTTCTTC
few	TRBV20-1	-	TRBJ2-5	CSASQPGVKKETQYF	TGCAGTGCTAGCCAGCCTGGGGTGAAAAAAGAGACCCAGTACTTC
once	TRBV7-9	-	TRBJ1-1	CASSHPGDHTEAFF	TGTGCCAGCAGCCACCCAGGGGATCACACTGAAGCTTTCTTT
-	TRBV5-1	TRBD2	TRBJ2-7	CASSQPGGVYEQYF	TGCGCCAGCAGCCAACCTGGGGGGGTCTACGAGCAGTACTTC
many	TRBV6-2/TRBV6-3	-	TRBJ2-7	CASSYAGPFYEQYF	TGTGCCAGCAGTTACGCCGGGCCATTCTACGAGCAGTACTTC
-	TRBV6-6	TRBD1	TRBJ2-7	CASSYRQGTYEQYF	TGTGCCAGCAGCTATCGACAGGGCACCTACGAGCAGTACTTC
few	TRBV6-2/TRBV6-3	TRBD2	TRBJ2-7	CASSYTIAGAREQYF	TGTGCCAGCAGTTACACAATAGCGGGAGCCCGGGAGCAGTACTTC
few	TRBV2	-	TRBJ2-1	CASSQDIAMSYNEQFF	TGTGCCAGCAGTCAAGACATAGCAATGTCCTACAATGAGCAGTTCTTC
-	TRBV3-1	-	TRBJ2-3	CASSQDPPSDTQYF	TGTGCCAGCAGCCAAGACCCCCCCTCAGATACGCAGTATTTT
few	TRBV7-9	-	TRBJ2-7	CASSPSPSEQYF	TGTGCCAGCAGCCCATCCCCCTCCGAGCAGTACTTC
-	TRBV9	TRBD1	TRBJ1-2	CASSVDRNYGYTF	TGTGCCAGCAGTGTGGACAGGAACTATGGCTACACCTTC
-	TRBV7-2	-	TRBJ2-2	CASSLPLLPTGSTGELFF	TGTGCCAGCAGCTTACCGCTACTTCCGACAGGAAGCACCGGGGAGCTGTTTTTT
few	TRBV7-9	-	TRBJ2-5	CASSLGSEKGETQYF	TGTGCCAGCAGCTTAGGGAGCGAGAAGGGGGAGACCCAGTACTTC
-	TRBV10-3	TRBD1	TRBJ2-4	CAIIRPGTGAKNIQYF	TGTGCCATCATTCGTCCCGGGACAGGGGCCAAAAACATTCAGTACTTC
-	TRBV27	-	TRBJ1-5	CASRKRAGESQGNQPQHF	TGTGCCAGCAGAAAGAGGGCAGGGGAGAGTCAAGGCAATCAGCCCCAGCATTTT
few	TRBV12-3/TRBV12-4	-	TRBJ1-2	CASTGTPNYGYTF	TGTGCCAGCACCGGGACACCTAACTATGGCTACACCTTC
-	TRBV16	TRBD1	TRBJ2-5	CASSRLRQGWKETQYF	TGTGCCAGCAGCCGACTCCGACAGGGTTGGAAAGAGACCCAGTACTTC
-	TRBV6-6	TRBD1	TRBJ2-7	CASRLTGANEQYF	TGTGCCAGCAGGCTGACAGGGGCGAACGAGCAGTACTTC
-	TRBV27	-	TRBJ1-1	CASSLWEGSTEAFF	TGTGCCAGCAGTTTATGGGAGGGTTCCACTGAAGCTTTCTTT
-	TRBV5-5	TRBD2	TRBJ2-1	CASSFRLAGGPYNEQFF	TGTGCCAGCAGCTTCAGACTAGCGGGAGGGCCATACAATGAGCAGTTCTTC
-	TRBV2	TRBD1	TRBJ2-4	CASSRDSIAKNIQYF	TGTGCCAGCAGTCGGGACAGCATAGCCAAAAACATTCAGTACTTC
many	TRBV3-1	-	TRBJ2-5	CASARGETQYF	TGTGCCAGCGCGCGCGGCGAGACCCAGTACTTC
-	TRBV6-1	-	TRBJ2-7	CASSEGGGGQYF	TGTGCCAGCAGTGAAGGGGGCGGGGGCCAGTACTTC
-	TRBV7-9	-	TRBJ1-5	CASSRDGQLNQPQHF	TGTGCCAGCAGCCGGGATGGACAACTCAATCAGCCCCAGCATTTT
-	TRBV11-1	-	TRBJ1-2	CASSLLVGSGGYTF	TGTGCCAGCAGCTTATTGGTCGGATCGGGTGGCTACACCTTC
many	TRBV4-2	-	TRBJ2-7	CASSQDPAVLSYEQYF	TGTGCCAGCAGCCAAGATCCAGCGGTCCTCTCCTACGAGCAGTACTTC
-	TRBV20-1	-	TRBJ2-7	CSASVRGSSYEQYF	TGCAGTGCTAGCGTGCGGGGTAGCTCCTACGAGCAGTACTTC
few	TRBV5-1	TRBD2	TRBJ2-3	CASSLERGFTDTQYF	TGCGCCAGCAGCTTGGAGCGGGGATTCACAGATACGCAGTATTTT
once	TRBV12-3/TRBV12-4	-	TRBJ1-2	CASSLFRQGSNYGYTF	TGTGCCAGCAGTTTATTCAGGCAGGGTAGTAACTATGGCTACACCTTC
few	TRBV2	TRBD1	TRBJ2-1	CASSEITWDRELNEQFF	TGTGCCAGCAGTGAAATTACATGGGACAGGGAATTAAATGAGCAGTTCTTC
-	TRBV18	-	TRBJ2-3	CASSPEQGPDTQYF	TGTGCCAGCTCACCAGAGCAGGGACCAGATACGCAGTATTTT
few	TRBV3-1	-	TRBJ2-1	CASSQNRNEQFF	TGTGCCAGCAGCCAGAATAGGAATGAGCAGTTCTTC
-	TRBV5-6	-	TRBJ2-5	CASSSPELRGQETQYF	TGTGCCAGCAGCTCACCTGAATTGAGAGGACAAGAGACCCAGTACTTC
-	TRBV12-3/TRBV12-4	-	TRBJ2-1	CASSLEGAPSYNEQFF	TGTGCCAGCAGTTTAGAAGGGGCCCCGTCCTACAATGAGCAGTTCTTC
-	TRBV28	TRBD1	TRBJ1-2	CASSLRPGGINYGYTF	TGTGCCAGCAGTTTAAGGCCAGGGGGCATCAACTATGGCTACACCTTC
few	TRBV6-5	TRBD2	TRBJ2-3	CASSSYGTSGYSTDTQYF	TGTGCCAGCAGTTCCTACGGGACTAGCGGTTATAGCACAGATACGCAGTATTTT
-	TRBV2	-	TRBJ1-5	CASRGPDSNQPQHF	TGTGCCAGCAGAGGGCCGGATAGCAATCAGCCCCAGCATTTT
-	TRBV6-2/TRBV6-3	-	TRBJ1-1	CASDAVGLIVNTEAFF	TGTGCCAGCGATGCGGTAGGGTTGATCGTGAACACTGAAGCTTTCTTT